This T cell receptor beta chain was recovered during a study of cytomegalovirus exposure and HLA in healthy donors. Regarding this clone: Its specificity is unknown.

These donors were members of the roughly 120-subject validation cohort, a group separate from the approximately 620-subject first cohort. Findings of the study overall: Listed as cytomegalovirus-associated were approximately 160 TCR beta chains.

The CDR3 loop spans 12 amino acids. Germline CDR1 SQVTM, CDR2 ANQGSEA. The ends lost 5 bases at V and 3 bases at J; junction bases unmatched: 3. Clones were read by immunoSEQ multiplex PCR, and TCRdb kept only the in-frame ones, dropping some. The sample carries about 260,000 clones, 80% to 95% recorded once. This receptor was taken from a woman aged 25 to 39 in good health and CMV-seronegative. The sample comprised PBMCs. The rearrangement links TRBV29-1 to TRBJ2-7; 8 nucleotides line up with TRBD2. The CDR3 region is CSVSGSYYEQYF. CDR3 DNA sequence: TGCAGCGTTAGCGGGAGCTACTACGAGCAGTACTTC.